This paragraph covers one T cell receptor beta chain sequence. What antigen it recognizes has not been identified. It has no much larger one-base neighbor in the sample; base qualities were not kept. The cohort consisted of 600 to 700 healthy bone marrow donors. Cohort members were all nominally healthy when sampled, although unrecorded immune exposures were likely present. The donor tested CMV seronegative, placing the donor among the 350 to 400 seronegative members of the cohort. Each donor provided a peripheral blood sample, and peripheral blood mononuclear cells were used for TCR beta sequencing. The Qiagen DNeasy Blood Extraction Kit was used to extract genomic DNA from the blood cell samples. V loses 4 bases at its end and J loses 3 bases; junction bases beyond the gene matches: 6. CDR1 MDHEN and CDR2 SYDVKM were looked up in the germline V gene. The CDR3 covers 14 residues, taking in both the cysteine and the phenylalanine. Here the CDR3 DNA is all that survives: 42 bases in frame from base 1.

The data originate from a study of cytomegalovirus exposure and HLA in healthy donors (TCRdb year 2017). At the level of the whole study: An earlier analysis of approximately 590 of the donors reported 250 to 350 Gb of sequence data and some 120 million unique TCR beta sequences from approximately 180 million T cells. Around 300 gigabases of sequencing data and 80 million or so unique TCR sequences were included in an early release covering roughly 600 HLA-typed donors. The genetic ancestry cluster associated with self-reported Caucasian donors included about 81% of the approximately 410 genotyped donors. The study aimed to test whether signatures of past pathogen exposure could be identified by cataloging public T cell receptors. Using immunosequencing, the study profiled T cell repertoires from fewer than 700 subjects and related those repertoires to cytomegalovirus serostatus. Besides the first cohort of hundreds of subjects, a separate validation cohort made up of roughly 120 different subjects was used. The study combined high-throughput TCR immunosequencing, statistical association of individual TCRs with disease status, and machine learning to predict cytomegalovirus infection status. A later analysis re-examined previously published TCR beta repertoires from more than 550 donors and added high-resolution HLA genotyping to investigate patterns of TCR occurrence. The later analysis used no new phenotypic data to find candidate immune exposures, relying instead on TCR beta sequences and their occurrence across donors. To decide whether each TCR beta V gene segment behaved as functional or pseudogenic, an earlier analysis of some 600 of the donors relied on high-throughput TCR beta sequencing. Donor age, sex, ethnicity and CMV serostatus were collected together with the repertoire data. A later genetic analysis used genome-wide SNP genotypes for about three fifths of the 666 donors, treating that subset as a discovery cohort. All discovery cohort repertoires had been generated on a single sequencing platform. Class I and class II HLA loci were covered by the typing at four-digit resolution. The number of typed donors differed by locus: roughly 629-640 for A, B, C, DRB1 and DQB1; about 520 for DQA1; approximately 610 for DPA1; and about 450 for DPB1. Several DR-DQ haplotypes were handled as single units for association and clustering because linkage in the cohort was strong. Among some 400 genotyped donors of the cohort, an average of approximately 200,000 unique TCR beta nucleotide sequences was sequenced per donor, of which about 18% were non-productive.

Overall results and qualifications from the work: When HLA alleles, especially DR and DQ, strongly co-occurred, TCR associations were difficult to assign to individual alleles. In an earlier analysis of roughly 560 of the donors, most TCR beta V segments were observed in productive rearrangements about 87% or about 30% of the time, broadly matching IMGT annotations. Roughly uniform sequencing depth across donors was assumed in presence/absence analyses, although this assumption may not hold. In a later analysis, HLA-associated TCR beta chains were found to be more clonally expanded and to have lower generation probabilities than equally common non-associated chains. A later analysis associated 17,000 or so TCR beta sequences with specific HLA alleles at a false discovery rate of 0.05. Seventeen rarely observed V segments, including chromosome 9 orphons, were excluded from the earlier analysis of some 590 of the donors because counts were too low. Most TCR sequences were seen in very few donors, while some public TCRs were found in many individuals. A later analysis reported that several top co-occurrence clusters appeared linked to parvovirus B19, influenza, CMV and Epstein-Barr virus. A later analysis found that TCR association rates varied across HLA loci, with DRB1 alleles showing the most associated TCRs and HLA-C alleles the fewest. A further reported finding was that TCR beta sequences accurately predicted the HLA-A and HLA-B alleles for most subjects in the first cohort. Three of the identified cytomegalovirus-associated TCR beta chains were confirmed in vitro to be specific for cytomegalovirus antigens. A group of highly shared sequence variants was considered likely to be a technical artifact of the sequencing pipeline. In both the original and validation cohorts, the classifier was reported to diagnose cytomegalovirus status with high specificity and sensitivity. Because HLA typing was missing for some donors at each locus, association tests included only the typed subset. It was suggested by the authors that the approach could potentially be generalized to other disease states and immunological phenotypes. Most CMV-associated TCR beta chains appeared to be HLA-restricted in a later analysis, and the HLA associations seemed to be driven largely by CMV exposure. An association between a missense DCLRE1C variant and V-gene and J-gene trimming of TCR beta chains was found in a later genetic analysis and replicated in an independent cohort. The cohort was sequenced for TCR beta chains only, and without alpha or paired-chain data the features that could be detected were limited. The study gave a list of under 200 TCR beta chains associated with cytomegalovirus. In a later genetic analysis, fewer N-insertions in productive TCRs were reported among donors in an Asian-associated ancestry cluster than the roughly 670-donor mean. CMV serostatus was the only immune exposure information available for the cohort. Linkage disequilibrium might explain the correlated functional status among segregating V segments, but an unknown experimental factor could not be ruled out. Because the 87-base-pair reads could not distinguish some IMGT-functional V segments, including TRBV6-2 and TRBV6-3, those segments were excluded.

Library construction relied on the immunoSEQ multiplex PCR assay. For the multiplex PCR, a mixture combining 60 forward primers for TCR Vbeta segments and 13 reverse primers for TCR Jbeta segments was used. A multiplex PCR assay on genomic DNA amplified the CDR3 region of rearranged TCR beta genes. The amplified TCR beta libraries were sequenced on the Illumina HiSeq System as 87-base-pair reads. Per the authors' processing: A later analysis tallied roughly 80 million unique TCR beta chains across the roughly 610 repertoires, and about 10 million of those chains were shared by two or more donors. To remove PCR and sequencing errors, raw reads were error-corrected and collapsed into unique sequences using a nearest-neighbor algorithm that merged closely related sequences. To assign V, D and J gene segments, CDR3 sequences were aligned to IMGT reference sequences. Each retained sequence needed at least a six-nucleotide match to both a V gene segment and a J gene segment. A rearrangement was called productive if the CDR3 had no stop codons and remained in frame with V and J, and every other rearrangement was called non-productive. Following IMGT convention, CDR3 was defined as the stretch from the second conserved V-encoded cysteine to the conserved J-encoded phenylalanine. Sequences without an unambiguous match to a single V gene segment were excluded from the earlier analysis of several hundred of the donors. An earlier analysis of some 500 of the donors classified V segments as functional when productive rearrangements were above 56.7% and as segregating when the standard deviation between donors was above 5%. A statistical classification framework was built to diagnose cytomegalovirus status from the catalog of TCR beta chain sequences. In a later analysis, V and J genes were assigned by comparing TCR nucleotide sequences against IMGT/GENE-DB human TR gene sequences. The TCRdist pipeline was used in a later analysis to assign CDR3 sequences and most-parsimonious VDJ recombination scenarios. In a later analysis, each TCR beta chain was defined by its CDR3 amino acid sequence together with its V-gene family, and reads without a unique V-gene family were excluded. In a later analysis, 500 to 650 highly shared, low-generation-probability nucleotide sequences were removed to address suspected cross-contamination and a sequencing artifact. For each public chain, a later analysis derived a clonal expansion index from normalized ranks of inferred template counts within each repertoire. A later analysis computed generation probabilities with a VDJ recombination model fitted to out-of-frame rearrangements, and checked the results against IGoR. In a later analysis, TCR-TCR, TCR-HLA and TCR-CMV co-occurrence was scored with hypergeometric tests, and a repertoire-size bias correction was applied to TCR pairs. In a later analysis, false discovery rates were estimated by permuting HLA or CMV assignments 20 times. In a later analysis, co-occurring TCRs were grouped using DBSCAN, with TCRdist sequence similarity added in when clustering inside HLA-allele-positive subsets. Co-occurrence clustering excluded repertoires with fewer than 30,000 or more than 120,000 public chains, plus five with anomalous nucleotide sharing. The source is immuneACCESS, and TCRdb retained only in-frame sequences with V and J called. Part of the clones is not carried over; for the studies checked, unresolved V genes explain less than half of this, and the remainder is unexplained. That table gives V, J and clone size, and the DNA gave D and trimming. In this sample the table shows just over 200,000 clones, more than 75% of which occur a single time. The ten largest account for 2.7% of the sample.

Recombination connected TRBV28 to TRBJ2-7, with 7 middle bases fitting TRBD1. This sequence originates from a woman in her thirties or forties in good health and CMV-seronegative. The material sequenced was PBMCs. The nucleotide sequence is TGTGCCAGCAGTTGGGGACAGTTAATCTACGAGCAGTACTTC. This is translated as CASSWGQLIYEQYF.